This T cell receptor beta chain comes out of a study of blood T cell repertoires in COVID-19. Only in-frame clones appear in the TCRdb table, and some are missing; sequencing was by immunoSEQ multiplex PCR. The profile shows around 65,000 clones, roughly 79% of them singletons. This clonotype was obtained from a man aged 60 to 75 with acute or convalescent COVID-19. The sequenced sample consisted of peripheral blood.

The CDR3 DNA follows: TGTGCCAGCAGCTTAGTCCAGGGGGCTTCCACCAATGAGCAGTTCTTC. It is translated as CASSLVQGASTNEQFF. V usage is TRBV11-2 and J usage is TRBJ2-1, with 8 bases matching TRBD1. The CDR3 totals 16 residues. The germline CDR1 and CDR2 sequences are SGHAT and FQNNGV. V lost 1 base, J lost 6 bases, and 8 bases stayed unmatched. The full variable domain, its missing parts supplied by reference TRBV11-2 and TRBJ2-1, is EAGVAQSPRYKIIEKRQSVAFWCNPISGHATLYWYQQILGQGPKLLIQFQNNGVVDDSQLPKDRFSAERLKGVDSTLKIQPAKLEDSAVYLCASSLVQGASTNEQFFGPGTRLTVL.